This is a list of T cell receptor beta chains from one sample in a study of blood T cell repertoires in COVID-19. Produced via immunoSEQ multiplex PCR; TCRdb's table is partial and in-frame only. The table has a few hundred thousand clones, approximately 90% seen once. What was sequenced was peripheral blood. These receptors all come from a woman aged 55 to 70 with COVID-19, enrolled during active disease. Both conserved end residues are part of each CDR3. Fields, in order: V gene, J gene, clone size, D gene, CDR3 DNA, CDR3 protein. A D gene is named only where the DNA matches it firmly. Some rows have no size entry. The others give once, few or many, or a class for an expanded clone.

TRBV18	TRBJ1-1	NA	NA	TGTGCCAGCTCACCCTCCCTTGGGCTTTTGCATGAAGCTTTCTTT	CASSPSLGLLHEAFF
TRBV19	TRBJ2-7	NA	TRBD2	TGTGCCAGTAGTAGAACCGGACTAGGCTCCTACGAGCAGTACTTC	CASSRTGLGSYEQYF
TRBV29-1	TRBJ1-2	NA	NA	TGCAGCGTTGCGTACGGTAACTATGGCTACACCTTC	CSVAYGNYGYTF
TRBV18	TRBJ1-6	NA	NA	TGTGCCAGCTCCCCCAGGGAGGGAAATTCACCCCTCCACTTT	CASSPREGNSPLHF
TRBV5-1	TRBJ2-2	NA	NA	TGCGCCAGCACCTCTTACCGGGGGAGCACGAACACCGGGGAGCTGTTTTTT	CASTSYRGSTNTGELFF
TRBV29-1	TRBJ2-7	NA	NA	TGCAGCGTTGAAGATCGTGCAAGGGGCAGCTACGAGCAGTACTTC	CSVEDRARGSYEQYF
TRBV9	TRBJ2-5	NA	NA	TGTGCCAGCAGCGTAGAGATGGGAGTATTTGAGACCCAGTACTTC	CASSVEMGVFETQYF
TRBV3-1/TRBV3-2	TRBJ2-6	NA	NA	TGTGCCAGCAGCCTCCTTGCGGGGCGCAGCTCTGGGGCCAACGTCCTGACTTTC	CASSLLAGRSSGANVLTF
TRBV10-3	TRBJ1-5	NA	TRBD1	TGTGCCATCAGTATCGGACAGGCGAACAGCAATCAGCCCCAGCATTTT	CAISIGQANSNQPQHF
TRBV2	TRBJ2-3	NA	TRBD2	TGTGCCAGCAGGTGGCTAGCGGCGTTGACTAGCACAGATACGCAGTATTTT	CASRWLAALTSTDTQYF
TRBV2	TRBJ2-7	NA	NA	TGTGCCAGCAGTGGGGACATCAGCGAGCAGTACTTC	CASSGDISEQYF
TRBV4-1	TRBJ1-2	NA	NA	TGCGCCAGCAGCCACCGACAGGAGACCTTCTCTTCACCCTATGGCTACACCTTC	CASSHRQETFSSPYGYTF
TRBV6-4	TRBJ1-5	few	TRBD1	TGTGCCAGCAGTGACTCGATAGGGGGCCAGCCCCAGCATTTT	CASSDSIGGQPQHF
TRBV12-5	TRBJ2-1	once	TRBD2	TGTGCTAGTGGTTTCGAAGCGGGGGACCACAATGAGCAGTTCTTC	CASGFEAGDHNEQFF
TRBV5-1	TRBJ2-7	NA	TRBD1	TGCGCCAGCAGCCGCGCGGGACAGGGCTCCTACGAGCAGTACTTC	CASSRAGQGSYEQYF
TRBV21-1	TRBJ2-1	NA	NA	TGTGCCAGCAGCAAAGGGGGACTAGCGGGGGAGACACTCTACAATGAGCAGTTCTTC	CASSKGGLAGETLYNEQFF
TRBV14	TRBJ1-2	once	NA	TGTGCCAGCAGCCAAGCCAGCTATGGCTACACCTTC	CASSQASYGYTF
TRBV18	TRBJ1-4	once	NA	TGTGCCAGCTCACCACGGGGCACAAATGAAAAACTGTTTTTT	CASSPRGTNEKLFF
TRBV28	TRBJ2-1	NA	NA	TGTGCCAGCAGTTTAAGACGGGGACAGGCGGGGGCTGAGCAGTTCTTC	CASSLRRGQAGAEQFF
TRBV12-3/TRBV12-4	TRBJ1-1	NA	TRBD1	TGTGCCAGCAGAGGACAGGCGAACACTGAAGCTTTCTTT	CASRGQANTEAFF
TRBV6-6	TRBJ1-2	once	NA	TGTGCCAGCAGTTACAGCGGCAACAAGCAGGGGGGCTACACCTTC	CASSYSGNKQGGYTF
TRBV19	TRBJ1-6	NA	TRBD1	TGTGCCAGTAGTATCGGTGGGACAGGGGGCTCCTATAATTCACCCCTCCACTTT	CASSIGGTGGSYNSPLHF
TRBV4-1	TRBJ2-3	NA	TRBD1	TGCGCCAGCAGCCAAGAACCCATGGGAAACAGGGGGATAGATACGCAGTATTTT	CASSQEPMGNRGIDTQYF
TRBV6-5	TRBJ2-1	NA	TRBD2	TGTGCCAGCAGTTCACGATCGGGGGGGTATTACAATGAGCAGTTCTTC	CASSSRSGGYYNEQFF
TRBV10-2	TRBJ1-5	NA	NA	TGCGCCACCCACGAAGGGGGTAATCAGCCCCAGCATTTT	CATHEGGNQPQHF
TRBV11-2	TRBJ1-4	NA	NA	TGTGCCAGCAGCTTAGACATGCTGCGGGGAAAACTGTTTTTT	CASSLDMLRGKLFF
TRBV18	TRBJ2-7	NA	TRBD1	TGTGCCAGCTCACCACAAAGGACAGGGGTCCGCGGGGAGCAGTACTTC	CASSPQRTGVRGEQYF
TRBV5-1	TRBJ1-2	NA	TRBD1	TGCGCCAGCAGCGATCAGGGGGGAACCTATGGCTACACCTTC	CASSDQGGTYGYTF
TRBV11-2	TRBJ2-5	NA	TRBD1	TGTGCCAGCAGCCTCGGACAGGGGGGTAACCAAGAGACCCAGTACTTC	CASSLGQGGNQETQYF
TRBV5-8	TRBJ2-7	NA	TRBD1	TGTGCCAGCAGCTTGACCGGGACAGGTTCCTACGAGCAGTACTTC	CASSLTGTGSYEQYF
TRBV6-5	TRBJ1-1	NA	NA	TGTGCCAGCGGCAACCTCGGAGGGAGGACTGAAGCTTTCTTT	CASGNLGGRTEAFF
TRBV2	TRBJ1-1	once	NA	TGTGCCAGCAGTGAAGCCCTGCGGGTGGGCACTGAAGCTTTCTTT	CASSEALRVGTEAFF
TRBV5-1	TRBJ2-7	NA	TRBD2	TGCGCCAGCAGCTTAAAAGCGGGGGGGACCTACGAGCAGTACTTC	CASSLKAGGTYEQYF
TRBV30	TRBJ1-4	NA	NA	TGTGCCTGGAGGGCAGAGGGCAAACTGTTTTTT	CAWRAEGKLFF
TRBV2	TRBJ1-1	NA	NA	TGTGCCAGCAGTGTAACAGGGAGTCTCACTGAAGCTTTCTTT	CASSVTGSLTEAFF
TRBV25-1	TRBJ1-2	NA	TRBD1	TGTGCCAGCAGCCTAGGTTGGGTGACAGGGGGTTCAGCTGGCTACACCTTC	CASSLGWVTGGSAGYTF
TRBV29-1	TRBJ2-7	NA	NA	TGCAGCGCTACAGGGTTTAGGTACGAGCAGTACTTC	CSATGFRYEQYF
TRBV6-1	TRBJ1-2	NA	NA	TGTGCCAGCAGTGAAGTCGGGGATGGCTACACCTTC	CASSEVGDGYTF
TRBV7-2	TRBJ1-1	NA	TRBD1	TGTGCCAGCAGCTTGGACAGGGTTACTGAAGCTTTCTTT	CASSLDRVTEAFF
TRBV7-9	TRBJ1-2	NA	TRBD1	TGTGCCAGCAGCTTATCCCAGGGGGAAGATGGCTACACCTTC	CASSLSQGEDGYTF
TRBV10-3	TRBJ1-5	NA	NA	TGTGCCATCAGTGTCGGGGTAGATCAGCCCCAGCATTTT	CAISVGVDQPQHF